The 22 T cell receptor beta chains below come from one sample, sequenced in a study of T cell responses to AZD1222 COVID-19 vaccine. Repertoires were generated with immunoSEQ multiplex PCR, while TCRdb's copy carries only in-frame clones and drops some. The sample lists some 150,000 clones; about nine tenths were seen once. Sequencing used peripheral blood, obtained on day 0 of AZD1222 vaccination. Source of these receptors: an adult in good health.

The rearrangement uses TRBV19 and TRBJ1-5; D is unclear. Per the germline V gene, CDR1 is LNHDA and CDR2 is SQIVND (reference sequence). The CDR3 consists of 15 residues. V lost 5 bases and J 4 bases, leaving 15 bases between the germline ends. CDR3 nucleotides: TGTGCCAGTAGTGGCGCTAGTTCGGGGAATCAGCCCCAGCATTTT. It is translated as CASSGASSGNQPQHF.

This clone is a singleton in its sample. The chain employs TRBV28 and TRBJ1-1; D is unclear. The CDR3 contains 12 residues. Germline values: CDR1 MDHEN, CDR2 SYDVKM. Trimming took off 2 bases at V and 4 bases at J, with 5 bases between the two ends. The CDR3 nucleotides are TGTGCCAGCAGTTTAAGGCGCACTGAAGCTTTCTTT. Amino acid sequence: CASSLRRTEAFF.

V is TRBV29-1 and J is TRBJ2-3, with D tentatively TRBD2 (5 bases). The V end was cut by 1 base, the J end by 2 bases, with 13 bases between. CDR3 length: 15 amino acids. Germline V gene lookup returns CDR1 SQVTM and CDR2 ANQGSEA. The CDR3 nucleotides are TGCAGCGTTGAAGGCAGCAGGAGGAACACAGATACGCAGTATTTT. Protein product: CSVEGSRRNTDTQYF.

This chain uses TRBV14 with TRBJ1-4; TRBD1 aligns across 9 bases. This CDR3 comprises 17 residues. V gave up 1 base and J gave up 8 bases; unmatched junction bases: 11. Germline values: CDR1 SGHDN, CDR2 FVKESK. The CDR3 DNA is TGTGCCAGCAGCCAAGTCTCGGACAGGGGTCGGAAGGAAAAACTGTTTTTT. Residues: CASSQVSDRGRKEKLFF. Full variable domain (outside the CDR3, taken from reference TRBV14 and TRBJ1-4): EAGVTQFPSHSVIEKGQTVTLRCDPISGHDNLYWYRRVMGKEIKFLLHFVKESKQDESGMPNNRFLAERTGGTYSTLKVQPAELEDSGVYFCASSQVSDRGRKEKLFFGSGTQLSVL.

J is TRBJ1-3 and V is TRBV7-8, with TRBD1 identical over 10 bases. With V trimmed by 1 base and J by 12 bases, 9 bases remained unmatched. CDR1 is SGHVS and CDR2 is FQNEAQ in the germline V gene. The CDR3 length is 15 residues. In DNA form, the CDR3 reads TGTGCCAGCAGCTTAGATCGGGACAGGGGAGGTAACATATATTTT. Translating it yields CASSLDRDRGGNIYF.

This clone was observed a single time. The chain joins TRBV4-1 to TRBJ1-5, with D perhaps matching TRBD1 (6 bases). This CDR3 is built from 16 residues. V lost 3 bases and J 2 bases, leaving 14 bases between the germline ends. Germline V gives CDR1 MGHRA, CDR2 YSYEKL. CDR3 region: CASSHTGTRGNQPQHF. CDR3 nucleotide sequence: TGCGCCAGCAGCCACACAGGGACGAGGGGCAATCAGCCCCAGCATTTT.

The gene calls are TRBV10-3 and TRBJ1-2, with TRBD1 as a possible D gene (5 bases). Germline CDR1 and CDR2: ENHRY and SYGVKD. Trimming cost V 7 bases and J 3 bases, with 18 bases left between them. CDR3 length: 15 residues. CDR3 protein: CAITPGKSVDYGYTF. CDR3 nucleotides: TGTGCCATCACTCCAGGGAAAAGTGTCGACTATGGCTACACCTTC.

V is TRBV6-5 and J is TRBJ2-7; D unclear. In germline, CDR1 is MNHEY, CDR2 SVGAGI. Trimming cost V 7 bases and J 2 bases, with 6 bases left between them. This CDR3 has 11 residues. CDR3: CASKDTYEQYF. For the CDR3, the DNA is TGTGCCAGCAAAGACACCTACGAGCAGTACTTC.

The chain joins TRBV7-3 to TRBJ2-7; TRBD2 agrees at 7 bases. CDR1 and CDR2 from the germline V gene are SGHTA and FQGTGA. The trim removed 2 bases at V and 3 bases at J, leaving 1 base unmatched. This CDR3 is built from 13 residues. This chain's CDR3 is CASSLGGDYEQYF. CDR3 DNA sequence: TGTGCCAGCAGCTTAGGGGGGGACTACGAGCAGTACTTC.

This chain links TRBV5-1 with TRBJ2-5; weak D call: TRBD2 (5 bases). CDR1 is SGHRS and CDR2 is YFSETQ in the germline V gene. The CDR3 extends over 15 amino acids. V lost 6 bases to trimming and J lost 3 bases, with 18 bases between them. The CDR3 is CASIEGLTMEETQYF. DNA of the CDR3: TGCGCCAGCATCGAAGGACTGACAATGGAAGAGACCCAGTACTTC. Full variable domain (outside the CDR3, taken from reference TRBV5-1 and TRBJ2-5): KAGVTQTPRYLIKTRGQQVTLSCSPISGHRSVSWYQQTPGQGLQFLFEYFSETQRNKGNFPGRFSGRQFSNSRSEMNVSTLELGDSALYLCASIEGLTMEETQYFGPGTRLLVL.

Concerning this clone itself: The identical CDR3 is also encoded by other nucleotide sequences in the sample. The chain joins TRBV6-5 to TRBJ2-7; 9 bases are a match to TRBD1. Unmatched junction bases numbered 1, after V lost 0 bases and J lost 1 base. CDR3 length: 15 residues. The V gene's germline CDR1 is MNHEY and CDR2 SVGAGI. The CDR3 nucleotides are TGTGCCAGCAGTTACTCGACAGGGGGGTCCTACGAGCAGTACTTC. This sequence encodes CASSYSTGGSYEQYF.

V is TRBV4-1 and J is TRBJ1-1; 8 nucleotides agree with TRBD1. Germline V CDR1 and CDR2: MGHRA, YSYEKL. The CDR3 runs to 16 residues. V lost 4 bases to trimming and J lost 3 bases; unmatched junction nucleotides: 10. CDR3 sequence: CASSPPGQGVDTEAFF. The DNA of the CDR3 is TGCGCCAGCAGCCCCCCCGGACAGGGTGTAGACACTGAAGCTTTCTTT.

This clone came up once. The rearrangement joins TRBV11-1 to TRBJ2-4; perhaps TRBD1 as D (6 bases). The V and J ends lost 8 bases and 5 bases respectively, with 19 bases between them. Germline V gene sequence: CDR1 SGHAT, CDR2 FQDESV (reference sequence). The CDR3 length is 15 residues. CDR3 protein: CASSGQGMGENIQYF. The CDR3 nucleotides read TGTGCCAGCTCCGGGCAGGGGATGGGGGAAAACATTCAGTACTTC.

CDR3: CASSESRFSGELFF. In DNA, the CDR3 is TGTGCCAGCAGTGAATCGCGGTTTTCCGGGGAGCTGTTTTTT. The gene calls are TRBV25-1 and TRBJ2-2, with no clear D. This CDR3 spans 14 amino acids. The V gene lost 1 base and the J gene lost 6 bases, with 9 bases spanning the gap. Germline V gene data show CDR1 as MGHDK and CDR2 as SYGVNS.

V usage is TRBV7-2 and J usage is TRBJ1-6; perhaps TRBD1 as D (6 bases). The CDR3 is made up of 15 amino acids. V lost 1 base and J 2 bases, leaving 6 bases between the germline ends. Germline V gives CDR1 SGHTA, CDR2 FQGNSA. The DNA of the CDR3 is TGTGCCAGCAGCTTAGACAGGGCCTATAATTCACCCCTCCACTTT. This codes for CASSLDRAYNSPLHF.

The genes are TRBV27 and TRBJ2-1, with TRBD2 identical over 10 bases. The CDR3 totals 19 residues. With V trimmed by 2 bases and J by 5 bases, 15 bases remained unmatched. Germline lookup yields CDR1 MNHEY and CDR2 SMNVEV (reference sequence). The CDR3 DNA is TGTGCCAGCAGTTTAGGGCTCTTTCAAGGACTAGCGGTAAACAATGAGCAGTTCTTC. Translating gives CASSLGLFQGLAVNNEQFF.

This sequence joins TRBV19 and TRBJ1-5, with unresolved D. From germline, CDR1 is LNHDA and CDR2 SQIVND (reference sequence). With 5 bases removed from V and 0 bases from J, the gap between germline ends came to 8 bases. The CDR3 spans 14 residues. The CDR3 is CASSLRDSNQPQHF. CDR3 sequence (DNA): TGTGCCAGTAGTTTGCGTGATAGCAATCAGCCCCAGCATTTT.

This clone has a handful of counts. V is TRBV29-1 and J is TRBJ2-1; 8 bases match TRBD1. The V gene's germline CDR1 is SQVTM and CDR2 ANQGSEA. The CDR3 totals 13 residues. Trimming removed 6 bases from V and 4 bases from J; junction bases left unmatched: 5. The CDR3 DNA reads TGCAGCGTATCCAGGGGGCGGTACAATGAGCAGTTCTTC. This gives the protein CSVSRGRYNEQFF.

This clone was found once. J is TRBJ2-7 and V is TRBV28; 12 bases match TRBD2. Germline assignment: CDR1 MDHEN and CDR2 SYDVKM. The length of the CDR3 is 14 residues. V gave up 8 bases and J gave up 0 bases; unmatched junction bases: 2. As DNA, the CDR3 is TGTGCCAGCCGGACTAGCGGGATCTCCTACGAGCAGTACTTC. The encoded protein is CASRTSGISYEQYF.

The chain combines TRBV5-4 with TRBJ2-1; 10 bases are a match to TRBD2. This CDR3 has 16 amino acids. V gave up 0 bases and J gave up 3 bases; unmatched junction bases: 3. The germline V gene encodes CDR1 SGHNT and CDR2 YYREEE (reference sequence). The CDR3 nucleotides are TGTGCCAGCAGCTTGGAACCTAGCGGGAGCTACAATGAGCAGTTCTTC. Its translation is CASSLEPSGSYNEQFF.

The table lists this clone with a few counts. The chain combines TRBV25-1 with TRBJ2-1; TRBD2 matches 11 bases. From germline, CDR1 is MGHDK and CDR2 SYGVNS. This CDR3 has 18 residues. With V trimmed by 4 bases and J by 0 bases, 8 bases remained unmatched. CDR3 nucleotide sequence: TGTGCCAGCAGTGCCTCTAGCGGGAGGAAGAGCTCCTACAATGAGCAGTTCTTC. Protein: CASSASSGRKSSYNEQFF.

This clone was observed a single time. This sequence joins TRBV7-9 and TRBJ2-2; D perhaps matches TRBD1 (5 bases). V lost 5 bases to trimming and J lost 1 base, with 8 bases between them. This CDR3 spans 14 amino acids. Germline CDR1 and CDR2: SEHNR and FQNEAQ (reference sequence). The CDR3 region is CASSSQGNTGELFF. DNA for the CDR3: TGTGCCAGCAGCAGCCAGGGGAACACCGGGGAGCTGTTTTTT.